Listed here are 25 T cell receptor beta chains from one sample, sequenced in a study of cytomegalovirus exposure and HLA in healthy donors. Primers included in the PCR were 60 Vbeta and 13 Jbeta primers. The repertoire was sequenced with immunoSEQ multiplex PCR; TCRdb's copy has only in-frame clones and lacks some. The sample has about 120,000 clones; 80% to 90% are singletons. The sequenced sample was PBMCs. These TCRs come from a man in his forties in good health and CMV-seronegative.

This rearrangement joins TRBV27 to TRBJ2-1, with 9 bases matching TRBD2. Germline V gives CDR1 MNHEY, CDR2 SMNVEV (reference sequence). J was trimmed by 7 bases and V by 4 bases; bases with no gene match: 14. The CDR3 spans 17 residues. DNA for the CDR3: TGTGCCAGCAGTTGGGATGTCCATGGCGGGAGGGTAAATGAGCAGTTCTTC. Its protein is CASSWDVHGGRVNEQFF.

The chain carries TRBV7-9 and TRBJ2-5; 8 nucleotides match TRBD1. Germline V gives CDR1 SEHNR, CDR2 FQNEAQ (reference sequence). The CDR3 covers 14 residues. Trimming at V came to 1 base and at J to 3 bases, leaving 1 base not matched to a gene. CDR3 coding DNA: TGTGCCAGCAGCTTAGGGGGACAGGAAGAGACCCAGTACTTC. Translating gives CASSLGGQEETQYF. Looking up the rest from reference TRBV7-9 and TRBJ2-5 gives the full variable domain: DTGVSQNPRHKITKRGQNVTFRCDPISEHNRLYWYRQTLGQGPEFLTYFQNEAQLEKSRLLSDRFSAERPKGSFSTLEIQRTEQGDSAMYLCASSLGGQEETQYFGPGTRLLVL.

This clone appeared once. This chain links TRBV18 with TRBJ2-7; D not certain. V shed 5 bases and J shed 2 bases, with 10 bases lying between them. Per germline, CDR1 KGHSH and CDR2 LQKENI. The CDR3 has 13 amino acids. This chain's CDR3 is CASSSQPTYEQYF. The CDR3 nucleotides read TGTGCCAGCTCATCCCAACCTACCTACGAGCAGTACTTC.

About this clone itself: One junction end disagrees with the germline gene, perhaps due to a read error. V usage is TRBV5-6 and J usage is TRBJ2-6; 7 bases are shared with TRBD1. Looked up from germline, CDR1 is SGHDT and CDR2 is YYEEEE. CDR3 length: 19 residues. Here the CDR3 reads CASSFGQGVTVSGANGLTF. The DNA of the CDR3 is TGTGCCAGCAGCTTTGGGCAGGGGGTGACCGTCTCTGGGGCCAACGGCCTGACTTTC.

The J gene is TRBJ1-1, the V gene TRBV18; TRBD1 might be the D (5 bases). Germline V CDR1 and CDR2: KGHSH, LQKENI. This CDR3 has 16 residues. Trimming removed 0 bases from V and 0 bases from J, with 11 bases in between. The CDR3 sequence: CASSPPRGGLNTEAFF. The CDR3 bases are TGTGCCAGCTCACCACCTCGGGGGGGATTGAACACTGAAGCTTTCTTT.

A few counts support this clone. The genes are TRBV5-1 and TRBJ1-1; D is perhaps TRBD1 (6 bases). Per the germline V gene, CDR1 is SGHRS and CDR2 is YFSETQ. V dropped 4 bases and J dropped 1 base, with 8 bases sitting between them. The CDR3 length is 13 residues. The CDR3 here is CASSTQGNTEAFF. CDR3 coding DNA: TGCGCCAGCAGCACACAGGGGAACACTGAAGCTTTCTTT.

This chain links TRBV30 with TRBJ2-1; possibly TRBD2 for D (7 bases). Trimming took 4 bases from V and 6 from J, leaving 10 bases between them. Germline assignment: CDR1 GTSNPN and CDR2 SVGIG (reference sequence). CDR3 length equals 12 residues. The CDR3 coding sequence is TGTGCCTGGAAGGGGGGGCCCAATGAGCAGTTCTTC. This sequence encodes CAWKGGPNEQFF.

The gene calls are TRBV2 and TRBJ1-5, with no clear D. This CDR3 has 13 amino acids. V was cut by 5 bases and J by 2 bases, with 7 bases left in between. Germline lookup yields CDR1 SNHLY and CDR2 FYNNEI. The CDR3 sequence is CASSYQGNQPQHF. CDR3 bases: TGTGCCAGCAGTTATCAGGGCAATCAGCCCCAGCATTTT.

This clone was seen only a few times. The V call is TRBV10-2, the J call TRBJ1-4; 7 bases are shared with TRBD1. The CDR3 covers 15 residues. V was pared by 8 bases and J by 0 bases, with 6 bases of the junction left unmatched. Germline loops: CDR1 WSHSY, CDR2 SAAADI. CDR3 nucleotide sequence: TGCGCCAGCGGTACAGGGGATGCAACTAATGAAAAACTGTTTTTT. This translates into CASGTGDATNEKLFF.

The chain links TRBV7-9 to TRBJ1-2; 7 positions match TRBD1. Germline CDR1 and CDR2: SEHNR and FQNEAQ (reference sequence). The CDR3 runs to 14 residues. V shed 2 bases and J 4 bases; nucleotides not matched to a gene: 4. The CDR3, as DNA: TGTGCCAGCAGCTTATATGGGACAGCCTATGGCTACACCTTC. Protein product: CASSLYGTAYGYTF.

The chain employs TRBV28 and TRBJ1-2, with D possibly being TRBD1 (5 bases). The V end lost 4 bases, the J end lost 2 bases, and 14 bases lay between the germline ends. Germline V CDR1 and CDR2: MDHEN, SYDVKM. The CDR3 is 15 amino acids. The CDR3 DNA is TGTGCCAGCAGTTCCCCGCCAGGGTCAAACTATGGCTACACCTTC. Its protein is CASSSPPGSNYGYTF.

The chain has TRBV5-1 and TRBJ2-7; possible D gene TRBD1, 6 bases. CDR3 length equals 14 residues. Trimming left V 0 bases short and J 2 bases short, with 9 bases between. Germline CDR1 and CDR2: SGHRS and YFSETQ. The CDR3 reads CASSLEGTPYEQYF. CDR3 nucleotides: TGCGCCAGCAGCTTGGAAGGGACACCCTACGAGCAGTACTTC.

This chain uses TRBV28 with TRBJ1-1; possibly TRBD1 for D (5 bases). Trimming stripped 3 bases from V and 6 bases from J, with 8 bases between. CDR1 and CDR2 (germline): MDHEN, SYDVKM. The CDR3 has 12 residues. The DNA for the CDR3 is TGTGCCAGCAGTTTGTCAGGGCCTGAAGCTTTCTTT. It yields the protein CASSLSGPEAFF.

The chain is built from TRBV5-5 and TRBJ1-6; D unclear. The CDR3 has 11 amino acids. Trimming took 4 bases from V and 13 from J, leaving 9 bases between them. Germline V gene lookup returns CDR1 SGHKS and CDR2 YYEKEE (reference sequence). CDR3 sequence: CASSHSLPLHF. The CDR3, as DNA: TGTGCCAGCAGCCACTCCCTGCCCCTCCACTTT. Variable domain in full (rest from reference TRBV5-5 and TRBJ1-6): DAGVTQSPTHLIKTRGQQVTLRCSPISGHKSVSWYQQVLGQGPQFIFQYYEKEERGRGNFPDRFSARQFPNYSSELNVNALLLGDSALYLCASSHSLPLHFGNGTRLTVT.

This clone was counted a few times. The CDR3 is CASSTGTGHDTEAFF. As DNA, the CDR3 is TGTGCCAGCAGCACCGGGACAGGGCATGACACTGAAGCTTTCTTT. The J gene is TRBJ1-1, the V gene TRBV7-9; 9 bases are a match to TRBD1. The CDR3 consists of 15 residues. Germline V gene data show CDR1 as SEHNR and CDR2 as FQNEAQ (reference sequence). V shed 5 bases, J shed 3 bases, and the junction held 7 bases outside the gene matches.

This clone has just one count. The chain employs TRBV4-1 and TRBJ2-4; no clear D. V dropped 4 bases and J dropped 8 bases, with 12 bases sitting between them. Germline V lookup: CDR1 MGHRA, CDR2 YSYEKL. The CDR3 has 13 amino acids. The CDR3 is CASSPVSGHIQYF. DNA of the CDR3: TGCGCCAGCAGCCCCGTCAGTGGTCACATTCAGTACTTC.

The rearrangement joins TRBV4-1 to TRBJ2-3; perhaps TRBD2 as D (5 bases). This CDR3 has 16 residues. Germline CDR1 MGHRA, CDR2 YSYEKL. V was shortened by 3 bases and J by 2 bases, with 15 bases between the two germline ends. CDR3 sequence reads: CASSQEGSETTDTQYF. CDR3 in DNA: TGCGCCAGCAGCCAGGAAGGTAGCGAGACCACAGATACGCAGTATTTT.

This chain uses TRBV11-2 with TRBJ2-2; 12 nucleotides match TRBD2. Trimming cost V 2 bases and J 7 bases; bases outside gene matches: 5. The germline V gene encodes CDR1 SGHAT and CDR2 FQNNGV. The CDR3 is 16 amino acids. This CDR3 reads CASSLPTSGSYGELFF. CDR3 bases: TGTGCCAGCAGCTTACCGACTAGCGGGAGTTACGGGGAGCTGTTTTTT.

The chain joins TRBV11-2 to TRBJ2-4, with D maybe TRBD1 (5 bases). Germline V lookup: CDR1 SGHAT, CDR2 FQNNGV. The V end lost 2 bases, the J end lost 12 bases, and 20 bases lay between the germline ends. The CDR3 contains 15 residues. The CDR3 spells CASSLLGAREHSQYF. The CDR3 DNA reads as TGTGCCAGCAGCTTACTAGGGGCCAGAGAGCACAGTCAGTACTTC.

DNA for the CDR3: TGTGCCTGGAGTGGGTGGGGGGGGGCCACTGAAGCTTTCTTT. Translating it yields CAWSGWGGATEAFF. This chain uses TRBV30 with TRBJ1-1; weak D call: TRBD1 (6 bases). V dropped 1 base and J dropped 4 bases, with 13 bases sitting between them. The CDR3 contains 14 residues. Germline loops: CDR1 GTSNPN, CDR2 SVGIG (reference sequence). The full variable domain, in which reference TRBV30 and TRBJ1-1 provide the parts outside the CDR3, is SQTIHQWPATLVQPVGSPLSLECTVEGTSNPNLYWYRQAAGRGLQLLFYSVGIGQISSEVPQNLSASRPQDRQFILSSKKLLLSDSGFYLCAWSGWGGATEAFFGQGTRLTVV.

CDR3 DNA: TGCAGCGGTGGTGCAGGGGAGCGAGAGACCCAGTACTTC. Amino acids: CSGGAGERETQYF. The rearrangement links TRBV29-1 to TRBJ2-5, with D maybe TRBD1 (6 bases). The CDR3 consists of 13 residues. CDR1 is SQVTM and CDR2 is ANQGSEA in the germline V gene. The V end was cut by 7 bases, the J end by 4 bases, with 16 bases between.

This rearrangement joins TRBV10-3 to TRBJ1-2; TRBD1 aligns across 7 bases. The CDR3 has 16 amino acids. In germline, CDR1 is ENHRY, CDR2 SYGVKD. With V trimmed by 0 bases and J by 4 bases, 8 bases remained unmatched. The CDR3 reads CAISESLGQLGYGYTF. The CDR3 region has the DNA TGTGCCATCAGTGAGTCGTTGGGACAGCTTGGCTATGGCTACACCTTC.

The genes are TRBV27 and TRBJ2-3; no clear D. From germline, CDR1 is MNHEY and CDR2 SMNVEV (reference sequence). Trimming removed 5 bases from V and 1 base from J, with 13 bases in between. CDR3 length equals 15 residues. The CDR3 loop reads CASSPSLVRTDTQYF. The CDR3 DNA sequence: TGTGCCAGCAGTCCCAGTCTAGTCCGCACAGATACGCAGTATTTT.

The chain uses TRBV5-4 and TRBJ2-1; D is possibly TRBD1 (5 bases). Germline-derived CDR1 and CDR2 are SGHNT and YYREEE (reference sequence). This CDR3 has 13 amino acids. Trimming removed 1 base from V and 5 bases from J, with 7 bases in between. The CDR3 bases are TGTGCCAGCAGCTTGACAGGAGACAATGAGCAGTTCTTC. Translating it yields CASSLTGDNEQFF.

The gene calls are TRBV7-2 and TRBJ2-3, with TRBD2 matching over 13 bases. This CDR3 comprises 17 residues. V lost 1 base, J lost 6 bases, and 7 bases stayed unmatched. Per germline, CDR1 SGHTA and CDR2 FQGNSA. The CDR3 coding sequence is TGTGCCAGCAGCTTAGTAGGACTAGCGGGAGCCGGTGATACGCAGTATTTT. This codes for CASSLVGLAGAGDTQYF. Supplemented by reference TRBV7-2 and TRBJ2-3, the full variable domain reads GAGVSQSPSNKVTEKGKDVELRCDPISGHTALYWYRQSLGQGLEFLIYFQGNSAPDKSGLPSDRFSAERTGGSVSTLTIQRTQQEDSAVYLCASSLVGLAGAGDTQYFGPGTRLTVL.